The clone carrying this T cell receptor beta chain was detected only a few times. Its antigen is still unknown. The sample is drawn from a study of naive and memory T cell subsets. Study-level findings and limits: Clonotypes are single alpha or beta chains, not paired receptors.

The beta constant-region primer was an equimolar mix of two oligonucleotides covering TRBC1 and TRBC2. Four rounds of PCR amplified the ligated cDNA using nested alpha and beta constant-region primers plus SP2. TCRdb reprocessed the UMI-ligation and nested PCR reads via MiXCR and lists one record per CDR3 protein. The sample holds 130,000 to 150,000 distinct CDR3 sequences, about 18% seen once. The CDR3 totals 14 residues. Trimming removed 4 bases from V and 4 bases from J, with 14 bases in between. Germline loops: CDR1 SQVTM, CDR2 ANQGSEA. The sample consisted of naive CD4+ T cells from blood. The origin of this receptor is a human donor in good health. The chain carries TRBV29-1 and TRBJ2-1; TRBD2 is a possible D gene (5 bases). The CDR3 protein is CSVVLRVQYNEQFF. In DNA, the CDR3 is TGCAGCGTTGTTCTGAGGGTCCAATACAATGAGCAGTTCTTC.